This entry lists 28 T cell receptor beta chains sequenced from one sample in a study of blood T cell repertoires in COVID-19. The method was immunoSEQ multiplex PCR; TCRdb's version includes in-frame clones alone and lacks a portion of them. The data contain some 490,000 clones, roughly nine tenths of them singletons. Sequencing used PBMCs or T cells enriched from blood (not recorded which). Every receptor here comes from a woman aged 60 to 75 who had recovered from COVID-19.

The rearrangement uses TRBV18 and TRBJ2-3; 13 bases are a match to TRBD2. V shed 3 bases and J 2 bases; nucleotides not matched to a gene: 2. Germline CDR1 reads KGHSH; CDR2 reads LQKENI. CDR3 length: 16 residues. The CDR3 sequence: CASSPGTSGVTDTQYF. The CDR3 coding sequence is TGTGCCAGCTCACCTGGGACTAGCGGGGTCACAGATACGCAGTATTTT.

This clone appeared once. Other nucleotide sequences in the sample specify the same CDR3. The chain carries TRBV6-5 and TRBJ1-2; D uncertain. The CDR3 consists of 14 residues. V gave up 0 bases and J gave up 0 bases, with 5 bases separating them. Germline assignment: CDR1 MNHEY and CDR2 SVGAGI. The CDR3 sequence: CASSYSRANYGYTF. The CDR3 DNA sequence: TGTGCCAGCAGTTACTCGAGAGCTAACTATGGCTACACCTTC.

The rearrangement uses TRBV15 and TRBJ1-5; 11 bases map to TRBD1. The CDR3 contains 16 residues. Germline V lookup: CDR1 LNHNV, CDR2 YYDKDF (reference sequence). With 0 bases clipped from V and 10 bases from J, the junction kept 8 bases outside the gene matches. CDR3 in DNA: TGTGCCACCAGCAGAGACCGGGGGACAGGGGGTCGACCCCAGCATTTT. Translated, it gives CATSRDRGTGGRPQHF.

The V and J genes are TRBV27 and TRBJ1-2, with D perhaps TRBD1 (5 bases). Germline V gene lookup returns CDR1 MNHEY and CDR2 SMNVEV (reference sequence). CDR3 length: 14 amino acids. Trimming pared 10 bases from V and 4 bases from J, leaving 19 bases between. The CDR3, as DNA: TGTGCCACCACTTTGGAACGGGGGACCTATGGCTACACCTTC. Its translation: CATTLERGTYGYTF.

This clone was seen a handful of times. J is TRBJ1-1 and V is TRBV5-1, with D tentatively TRBD1 (6 bases). CDR3 length: 13 amino acids. Germline V CDR1 and CDR2: SGHRS, YFSETQ. V lost 4 bases and J 3 bases, leaving 10 bases between the germline ends. The CDR3 DNA follows: TGCGCCAGCAGCCCAGCAGGGGACACTGAAGCTTTCTTT. This codes for CASSPAGDTEAFF. Looking up the rest from reference TRBV5-1 and TRBJ1-1 gives the full variable domain: KAGVTQTPRYLIKTRGQQVTLSCSPISGHRSVSWYQQTPGQGLQFLFEYFSETQRNKGNFPGRFSGRQFSNSRSEMNVSTLELGDSALYLCASSPAGDTEAFFGQGTRLTVV.

The chain combines TRBV6-5 with TRBJ2-7; TRBD2 matches 12 bases. CDR3 length: 15 residues. Germline loops: CDR1 MNHEY, CDR2 SVGAGI. After removal of 7 bases from V and 0 bases from J, the junction contained 4 bases not matched to a gene. The CDR3 DNA follows: TGTGCCAGCACTATACTAGCGGGGGGCTCCTACGAGCAGTACGTC. Translation gives CASTILAGGSYEQYV.

The chain recombines TRBV5-4 with TRBJ2-7; D is undetermined. Germline CDR1 and CDR2: SGHNT and YYREEE (reference sequence). Trimming shortened V by 0 bases and J by 5 bases, and 9 bases separated the two germline ends. There are 13 residues in the CDR3. The CDR3 spells CASSLGYGNEQYV. The CDR3 coding sequence is TGTGCCAGCAGCTTGGGGTATGGCAACGAGCAGTACGTC.

The chain joins TRBV5-1 to TRBJ1-1; 7 bases agree with TRBD1. The CDR3 length is 16 residues. The germline V gene has CDR1 SGHRS and CDR2 YFSETQ. V was clipped by 4 bases and J by 1 base; unmatched bases: 10. CDR3 sequence (DNA): TGCGCCAGCAGCCGGACGACAGGGAAATGGAACACTGAAGCTTTCTTT. Translation gives CASSRTTGKWNTEAFF.

The chain is built from TRBV10-2 and TRBJ2-7; D remains unclear. V lost 6 bases, J lost 2 bases, and 11 bases lay in between. The length of the CDR3 is 13 residues. Germline values: CDR1 WSHSY, CDR2 SAAADI. The CDR3 here is CASSKTVAYEQYF. The CDR3 DNA follows: TGCGCCAGCAGCAAGACTGTAGCCTACGAGCAGTACTTC.

Notes on this clone: The sample contains more than one DNA sequence encoding this CDR3. The rearrangement joins TRBV30 to TRBJ1-1; tentatively, D is TRBD1 (6 bases). V lost 0 bases and J lost 4, with 9 bases in between. Germline assignment: CDR1 GTSNPN and CDR2 SVGIG (reference sequence). The CDR3 totals 13 residues. The CDR3 region has the DNA TGTGCCTGGAGTGTACAGGGAGTCACTGAAGCTTTCTTT. Residues: CAWSVQGVTEAFF.

This sequence joins TRBV11-3 and TRBJ1-6; 8 positions agree with TRBD1. Germline CDR1 reads SGHNT; CDR2 reads YENEEA. After removal of 6 bases from V and 8 bases from J, the junction contained 6 bases not matched to a gene. The CDR3 has 14 residues. The CDR3 bases are TGTGCCAGCAGTCCAGGGGGCCGGGATTCACCCCTCCACTTT. Residues: CASSPGGRDSPLHF.

This clone was detected only once. J is TRBJ2-5 and V is TRBV5-1, with 9 bases that match TRBD2. CDR1 SGHRS and CDR2 YFSETQ come from the germline V gene. V trimming: 2 bases; J trimming: 4 bases; junction bases outside the gene matches: 0. This CDR3 has 13 residues. The CDR3, as DNA: TGCGCCAGCAGCTTTAGCGGGGGAGAGACCCAGTACTTC. Translation gives CASSFSGGETQYF.

This chain joins TRBV5-4 and TRBJ2-1, with D tentatively TRBD2 (5 bases). The CDR3 is 14 residues long. V was shortened by 4 bases and J by 4 bases, with 12 bases between the two germline ends. Looked up from germline, CDR1 is SGHNT and CDR2 is YYREEE (reference sequence). Here the CDR3 DNA reads TGTGCCAGCAGCCGGGCGGGCCAATACAATGAGCAGTTCTTC. Amino acid sequence: CASSRAGQYNEQFF.

The DNA of the CDR3 is TGTGCCAGCAGCCAAGGGACAGATAGGTACGAGCAGTACTTC. Its translation is CASSQGTDRYEQYF. V gene TRBV4-2 combines with J gene TRBJ2-7; D is perhaps TRBD1 (6 bases). V was trimmed by 1 base and J by 4 bases, leaving 11 bases between them. CDR1 is LGHNA, CDR2 YNFKEQ, per germline. CDR3 length equals 14 residues.

This sequence joins TRBV21-1 and TRBJ1-3; the table's D call, TRBD1, was not checked against the DNA. TRBV21-1 represents a pseudogene. This CDR3 contains 17 residues. The DNA for the CDR3 is TGTGCCAGCAGCCCAGGGGTCCCAGGGATCTCTGGAAACACCATATATTTT. It codes for CASSPGVPGISGNTIYF.

The chain joins TRBV19 to TRBJ1-5, with D possibly being TRBD1 (5 bases). Germline lookup yields CDR1 LNHDA and CDR2 SQIVND (reference sequence). The CDR3 totals 16 residues. V lost 4 bases and J 6 bases, leaving 19 bases between the germline ends. For the CDR3, the DNA is TGTGCCAGTAGTAGATGGTCGGCAGGGCGCGGTCAGCCCCAGCATTTT. It specifies CASSRWSAGRGQPQHF.

The chain is built from TRBV20-1 and TRBJ1-5, with 10 bases that match TRBD1. CDR1 and CDR2 from the germline V gene are DFQATT and SNEGSKA (reference sequence). This CDR3 has 14 amino acids. V gave up 3 bases and J gave up 5 bases; unmatched junction bases: 4. As DNA, the CDR3 is TGCAGTGCTAGTCGCGGGACAGGGGATCAGCCCCAGCATTTT. This sequence encodes CSASRGTGDQPQHF.

This chain joins TRBV6-1 and TRBJ1-5; TRBD1 might be the D (6 bases). Germline CDR1 is MNHNS and CDR2 is SASEGT. The V end lost 5 bases, the J end lost 3 bases, and 11 bases lay between the germline ends. The CDR3 totals 14 residues. The CDR3 is CASSKQGPNQPQHF. Written as DNA, the CDR3 is TGTGCCAGCAGTAAACAGGGCCCCAATCAGCCCCAGCATTTT.

This chain links TRBV5-1 with TRBJ2-5, with 7 bases lining up with TRBD2. Germline V gives CDR1 SGHRS, CDR2 YFSETQ. The CDR3 is made up of 14 amino acids. V was pared by 4 bases and J by 1 base, with 4 bases of the junction left unmatched. The CDR3: CASSPGGGQETQYF. The CDR3 DNA reads as TGCGCCAGCAGCCCGGGGGGAGGCCAAGAGACCCAGTACTTC.

The chain has TRBV18 and TRBJ1-1, with 7 bases identical to TRBD1. The length of the CDR3 is 14 residues. The germline V gene has CDR1 KGHSH and CDR2 LQKENI. The J segment lost 4 bases and the V segment lost 3 bases, leaving 5 bases of the junction unmatched. CDR3: CASSPQGVGTEAFF. For the CDR3, the DNA is TGTGCCAGCTCACCCCAGGGGGTGGGCACTGAAGCTTTCTTT.

The chain uses TRBV24-1 and TRBJ2-1; 13 nucleotides line up with TRBD2. Germline CDR1 KGHDR, CDR2 SFDVKD. This CDR3 has 16 amino acids. Trimming took 4 bases from V and 6 from J; bases not matched to a gene: 5. CDR3 protein: CATSDQTSGGTNEQFF. CDR3 nucleotides: TGTGCCACCAGTGACCAGACTAGCGGGGGGACCAATGAGCAGTTCTTC.

The chain is built from TRBV15 and TRBJ2-3; D may be TRBD2 (5 bases). Deletions cut 4 bases from V and 4 bases from J, with 9 bases between. CDR3 length equals 13 residues. The germline V gene has CDR1 LNHNV and CDR2 YYDKDF (reference sequence). The CDR3 loop reads CATSKRIADTQYF. Written as DNA, the CDR3 is TGTGCCACCAGCAAGCGGATCGCAGATACGCAGTATTTT.

The V gene is TRBV18, the J gene TRBJ2-2; a possible D gene is TRBD1 (5 bases). V dropped 3 bases and J dropped 4 bases, with 6 bases sitting between them. The CDR3 covers 13 residues. Germline assignment: CDR1 KGHSH and CDR2 LQKENI. CDR3 sequence: CASSPTATGELFF. The CDR3 bases are TGTGCCAGCTCACCGACAGCCACCGGGGAGCTGTTTTTT.

The chain joins TRBV20-1 to TRBJ2-1; D is unclear. The CDR3 length is 11 residues. Germline values: CDR1 DFQATT, CDR2 SNEGSKA (reference sequence). The CDR3 sequence: CSLQMAAEQFF. The CDR3, as DNA: TGCAGCCTCCAGATGGCGGCGGAGCAGTTCTTC.

As to this clone: Different DNA sequences within this sample yield the same CDR3. This sequence joins TRBV12-3 or TRBV12-4 and TRBJ1-2, with no clear D. The CDR3 extends over 13 amino acids. Trimming pared 3 bases from V and 2 bases from J, leaving 7 bases between. The CDR3 nucleotides are TGTGCCAGCAGTTTTGGGCTGAACTATGGCTACACCTTC. This gives the protein CASSFGLNYGYTF.

V usage is TRBV3-1 (or the pseudogene TRBV3-2) and J usage is TRBJ2-2; 11 positions agree with TRBD1. Germline CDR1 LGHDT, CDR2 YNNKEL (reference sequence). Losses at the gene ends were 1 base for V and 1 base for J; bases not matched to a gene: 2. This CDR3 has 17 amino acids. CDR3 loop: CASSQVGTGGNTGELFF. In DNA, the CDR3 is TGTGCCAGCAGCCAAGTCGGGACAGGGGGGAACACCGGGGAGCTGTTTTTT.

V and J are TRBV6-2 or TRBV6-3 and TRBJ1-5, with 9 bases that match TRBD1. Trimming removed 5 bases from V and 7 bases from J; junction bases left unmatched: 6. The CDR3 loop spans 14 amino acids. In germline, CDR1 is MNHEY, CDR2 SVGEGT. The CDR3 loop is CASSQQGARQPQHF. CDR3 DNA sequence: TGTGCCAGCAGTCAACAGGGGGCAAGACAGCCCCAGCATTTT.

V and J are TRBV19 and TRBJ2-2, with 9 bases lining up with TRBD1. CDR1 and CDR2 from the germline V gene are LNHDA and SQIVND (reference sequence). V lost 6 bases and J lost 8; bases outside the gene matches: 7. The CDR3 contains 14 residues. The CDR3 is CASRPGQGMGELFF. In DNA form, the CDR3 reads TGTGCCAGTAGGCCGGGACAGGGTATGGGGGAGCTGTTTTTT. The full variable domain, in which reference TRBV19 and TRBJ2-2 provide the parts outside the CDR3, is DGGITQSPKYLFRKEGQNVTLSCEQNLNHDAMYWYRQDPGQGLRLIYYSQIVNDFQKGDIAEGYSVSREKKESFPLTVTSAQKNPTAFYLCASRPGQGMGELFFGEGSRLTVL.